A selection of T cell receptor beta chains follows, all from one sample in a study of T cells in Graves' hyperthyroidism and ophthalmopathy. TCRdb independently ran MiXCR on the multiplex PCR reads; one entry per CDR3 protein. Here the sample spans around 190,000 distinct CDR3 sequences, approximately 16% being singletons. Sequences were obtained from blood. These receptors were collected from a woman between 50 and 59 years old with Graves' hyperthyroidism. Both conserved end residues are part of each CDR3. The D gene is left open where the match is weak. Where a row states a size, it is once, few, many or the class of an expanded clone; other rows omit it.

>TRBJ1-1|TRBD1|TRBV2|17|many
CASSVMAGGAPDTEAFF
TGTGCCAGCAGTGTGATGGCAGGGGGCGCCCCTGACACTGAAGCTTTCTTT
>TRBJ2-1|.|TRBV7-3|13|many
CASSFSFRDEQFF
TGTGCCAGCAGCTTTTCCTTCCGAGATGAGCAGTTCTTC
>TRBJ1-2|.|TRBV5-1|14|many
CASSLEAGSYGYTF
TGCGCCAGCAGCTTGGAGGCAGGGAGCTATGGCTACACCTTC
>TRBJ2-1|TRBD1|TRBV12-3/TRBV12-4|17|many
CASSFSGRGTGGDEQFF
TGTGCCAGCAGTTTTTCCGGCCGGGGGACAGGGGGCGATGAGCAGTTCTTC
>TRBJ1-2|.|TRBV12-5|14|many
CASGLVLGDSGYTF
TGTGCTAGTGGTTTGGTACTGGGTGACTCTGGCTACACCTTC
>TRBJ1-4|.|TRBV5-1|14|.
CASSQGTVGEKLFF
TGCGCCAGCAGCCAAGGGACGGTGGGAGAAAAACTGTTTTTT
>TRBJ1-2|.|TRBV12-3/TRBV12-4|16|few
CASSRYRDLANYGYTF
TGTGCCAGCAGTCGTTACAGGGACTTAGCTAACTATGGCTACACCTTC
>TRBJ2-7|TRBD1|TRBV10-1|15|.
CASSDGDRDIVEQYF
TGCGCCAGCAGTGACGGGGACAGGGACATTGTCGAGCAGTACTTC
>TRBJ2-2|.|TRBV2|13|many
CASSDGLTGELFF
TGTGCCAGCAGTGACGGTCTCACCGGGGAGCTGTTTTTT
>TRBJ2-2|TRBD2|TRBV11-2|14|many
CASSSLAGTGELFF
TGTGCCAGCAGCTCACTAGCGGGCACCGGGGAGCTGTTTTTT
>TRBJ2-7|TRBD1|TRBV7-9|14|many
CASSPDRGSYEQYF
TGTGCCAGCAGCCCGGACAGGGGGAGCTACGAGCAGTACTTC
>TRBJ2-1|TRBD2|TRBV7-2|15|many
CASSLAAGVYNEQFF
TGTGCCAGCAGCTTAGCAGCGGGAGTGTACAATGAGCAGTTCTTC
>TRBJ1-3|TRBD1|TRBV7-8|17|.
CASSIIAQGAAGNTIYF
TGTGCCAGCAGCATAATTGCACAGGGGGCTGCTGGAAACACCATATATTTT
>TRBJ2-7|.|TRBV19|14|few
CASSIRETSYEQYF
TGTGCCAGTAGTATCCGGGAGACCTCCTACGAGCAGTACTTC
>TRBJ1-5|.|TRBV4-2|13|many
CASSQDGHQPQHF
TGTGCCAGCAGCCAAGATGGTCATCAGCCCCAGCATTTT
>TRBJ2-2|.|TRBV3-1|17|few
CASSQEGRPTNTGELFF
TGTGCCAGCAGCCAAGAAGGGCGTCCAACTAACACCGGGGAGCTGTTTTTT
>TRBJ1-5|.|TRBV12-3/TRBV12-4|14|many
CASSGDISNQPQHF
TGTGCCAGCAGTGGGGACATTAGCAATCAGCCCCAGCATTTT
>TRBJ1-2|.|TRBV6-1|14|.
CASIHLRTNNGYTF
TGTGCCAGCATCCACCTGCGGACTAACAATGGCTACACCTTC
>TRBJ1-5|.|TRBV24-1|12|.
CATSDTDQPQHF
TGTGCCACCAGCGACACAGATCAGCCCCAGCATTTT
>TRBJ2-2|TRBD2|TRBV2|14|few
CASSGTRGPGELFF
TGTGCCAGCAGTGGGACTAGGGGACCCGGGGAGCTGTTTTTT
>TRBJ2-3|.|TRBV28|15|many
CASSLLKGSTDTQYF
TGTGCCAGCAGCCTACTTAAGGGATCCACAGATACGCAGTATTTT
>TRBJ1-1|TRBD1|TRBV27|14|many
CASNRQGPNTEAFF
TGTGCCAGCAATAGACAGGGACCGAACACTGAAGCTTTCTTT
>TRBJ1-1|.|TRBV29-1|12|many
CSVGGGNTEAFF
TGCAGCGTTGGAGGTGGGAACACTGAAGCTTTCTTT
>TRBJ2-7|.|TRBV6-1|14|.
CASSRTDKTYEQYF
TGTGCCAGCAGTCGAACGGACAAAACCTACGAGCAGTACTTC
>TRBJ2-3|.|TRBV19|17|few
CASSLMVSLGGPDTQYF
TGTGCCAGTAGCCTAATGGTGTCTTTGGGGGGACCAGATACGCAGTATTTT
>TRBJ1-3|.|TRBV10-3|14|.
CAITPGNSMHTIYF
TGTGCCATCACTCCAGGGAACTCCATGCACACCATATATTTT
>TRBJ1-5|.|TRBV28|16|few
CASSWGAQADNQPQHF
TGTGCCAGCAGTTGGGGGGCGCAGGCCGACAATCAGCCCCAGCATTTT
>TRBJ2-5|TRBD2|TRBV5-4|16|.
CASSRRLAGGRETQYF
TGTGCCAGCAGCCGCCGACTAGCGGGAGGGCGCGAGACCCAGTACTTC
>TRBJ2-1|.|TRBV6-1|14|few
CASRGGYRGNEQFF
TGTGCCAGCAGGGGGGGCTACAGGGGTAATGAGCAGTTCTTC
>TRBJ1-5|.|TRBV18|17|few
CASSREIGGDSNQPQHF
TGTGCCAGCTCACGAGAGATCGGAGGGGATAGCAATCAGCCCCAGCATTTT
>TRBJ1-1|.|TRBV27|15|many
CASSLGGGGNTEAFF
TGTGCCAGCAGCTTGGGTGGGGGCGGGAACACTGAAGCTTTCTTT
>TRBJ2-1|TRBD2|TRBV30|16|.
CAWRATSGSLDNEQFF
TGTGCCTGGAGAGCGACTAGCGGGAGCTTGGACAATGAGCAGTTCTTC
>TRBJ2-3|TRBD2|TRBV29-1|14|many
CSVGTSGFTDTQYF
TGCAGCGTTGGGACTAGCGGGTTCACAGATACGCAGTATTTT
>TRBJ2-3|TRBD2|TRBV20-1|17|many
CSARGFLAGDLTDTQYF
TGCAGTGCTAGAGGGTTCTTAGCGGGAGACCTCACAGATACGCAGTATTTT
>TRBJ1-4|TRBD1|TRBV10-1|15|.
CASRPGTADNEKLFF
TGCGCCAGCAGGCCCGGGACAGCAGATAATGAAAAACTGTTTTTT
>TRBJ2-1|TRBD2|TRBV14|18|.
CASSQDQGLAGVLGEQFF
TGTGCCAGCAGCCAAGATCAAGGACTAGCGGGGGTGCTTGGCGAGCAGTTCTTC
>TRBJ2-5|.|TRBV30|13|many
CAWDRQHRETQYF
TGTGCCTGGGACAGGCAACATCGGGAGACCCAGTACTTC
>TRBJ2-7|TRBD2|TRBV9|15|.
CASSRQSGSPGEQYF
TGTGCCAGCAGCCGTCAGAGCGGGAGTCCGGGGGAGCAGTACTTC
>TRBJ1-4|.|TRBV5-1|14|many
CASSPDGVGEKLFF
TGCGCCAGCAGCCCCGACGGGGTAGGGGAAAAACTGTTTTTT
>TRBJ2-5|TRBD2|TRBV7-6|18|many
CASSPGTSGRADQETQYF
TGTGCCAGCAGCCCCGGGACTAGCGGGAGGGCCGACCAAGAGACCCAGTACTTC
>TRBJ1-4|.|TRBV6-1|14|.
CASRRGDADEKLFF
TGTGCCAGCAGACGAGGGGATGCCGATGAAAAACTGTTTTTT
>TRBJ2-7|TRBD2|TRBV6-1|16|many
CASRISPGGEWDEQYF
TGTGCCAGCAGGATATCCCCGGGGGGTGAATGGGACGAGCAGTACTTC
>TRBJ2-1|TRBD2|TRBV7-9|17|.
CASILDGAGGSYNEQFF
TGTGCCAGCATACTAGACGGGGCGGGAGGTTCCTACAATGAGCAGTTCTTC
>TRBJ1-1|.|TRBV18|12|.
CASSPKGYEAFF
TGTGCCAGCTCACCGAAGGGATACGAAGCTTTCTTT
>TRBJ2-3|.|TRBV5-1|15|.
CASSPGLLRGDTQYF
TGCGCCAGCAGCCCGGGACTCCTCCGAGGGGATACGCAGTATTTT
>TRBJ2-1|.|TRBV4-1|16|few
CASSQEGLPGWNEQFF
TGCGCCAGCAGCCAAGAGGGACTCCCGGGATGGAATGAGCAGTTCTTC
>TRBJ2-1|.|TRBV28|12|many
CASSAQYNEQFF
TGTGCCAGCAGTGCTCAATACAATGAGCAGTTCTTC
>TRBJ2-5|.|TRBV12-3/TRBV12-4|13|many
CASSLNMKETQYF
TGTGCCAGCAGTCTAAACATGAAAGAGACCCAGTACTTC